These 20 T cell receptor beta chains were all obtained from the same sample, sequenced in a study of blood T cells in healthy people across ages. Using a J-beta primer mix together with a sample-barcoded 5' primer, a second PCR was run for about 7 to 12 cycles. One entry per CDR3 protein, called by TCRdb with MiXCR from the 5' RACE reads. The sample holds roughly 800,000 distinct CDR3 sequences; under 30% are singletons and the top ten take over 2.5%. This sample also appeared in a second study, on T cells of mothers and their children.

Sequencing used blood. All receptors derive from a boy between 10 and 17 years old in good health.

V and J are TRBV27 and TRBJ1-1, with D possibly being TRBD1 (5 bases). Germline V gene sequence: CDR1 MNHEY, CDR2 SMNVEV (reference sequence). Trimming shortened V by 5 bases and J by 0 bases, and 16 bases separated the two germline ends. The CDR3 loop spans 16 amino acids. The CDR3 here is CASSHGGGRMNTEAFF. CDR3 nucleotide sequence: TGTGCCAGCAGTCACGGGGGAGGGAGGATGAACACTGAAGCTTTCTTT.

This clonotype occurred a few times. The chain couples TRBV7-2 to TRBJ2-5, with D unclear. The CDR3 runs 14 residues. From germline, CDR1 is SGHTA and CDR2 FQGNSA. Trimming shortened V by 7 bases and J by 4 bases, and 16 bases separated the two germline ends. CDR3 in DNA: TGTGCCAGCACCCTGGCCCCAGAAGGAGAGACCCAGTACTTC. Its translation: CASTLAPEGETQYF. The full variable domain, its missing parts supplied by reference TRBV7-2 and TRBJ2-5, is GAGVSQSPSNKVTEKGKDVELRCDPISGHTALYWYRQSLGQGLEFLIYFQGNSAPDKSGLPSDRFSAERTGGSVSTLTIQRTQQEDSAVYLCASTLAPEGETQYFGPGTRLLVL.

There are many counts of this clonotype. The rearrangement joins TRBV12-3 or TRBV12-4 to TRBJ2-5; D is ambiguous. CDR3 length: 12 amino acids. The V end was cut by 2 bases, the J end by 1 base, with 2 bases between. CDR3 sequence: CASSLIQETQYF. The CDR3 nucleotides are TGTGCCAGCAGTTTAATCCAAGAGACCCAGTACTTC.

This clonotype was seen only a few times. The chain has TRBV4-1 and TRBJ2-5; unclear D gene. The end of the DNA aligns better with TRBJ2-1, so the J call may be wrong. The CDR3 loop spans 14 amino acids. The germline V gene encodes CDR1 MGHRA and CDR2 YSYEKL. CDR3 nucleotide sequence: TGCGCCAGCAGCTACTATCATGGGGTGAATGAGCAGTTCTTC. Translation: CASSYYHGVNEQFF.

This rearrangement joins TRBV12-3 or TRBV12-4 to TRBJ2-7, with D uncertain. V lost 2 bases to trimming and J lost 5 bases, with 10 bases between them. The CDR3 sequence is 13 residues long. Here the CDR3 reads CASSLRELDEQYF. In DNA, the CDR3 is TGTGCCAGCAGTTTAAGGGAATTAGACGAGCAGTACTTC.

The rearrangement joins TRBV14 to TRBJ1-1; no clear D gene. The V gene lost 6 bases and the J gene lost 6 bases, with 14 bases spanning the gap. CDR1 is SGHDN, CDR2 FVKESK, per germline. The CDR3 is made up of 13 amino acids. Written as DNA, the CDR3 is TGTGCCAGCAGTGGACCGGTGTGGGCTGAAGCTTTCTTT. It translates to CASSGPVWAEAFF.

The rearrangement links TRBV5-1 to TRBJ2-5; the match to TRBD2 covers 9 bases. The germline CDR1 and CDR2 sequences are SGHRS and YFSETQ. Unmatched junction bases numbered 7, after V lost 2 bases and J lost 2 bases. The CDR3 contains 16 residues. The CDR3 is CASSFSGGLTQETQYF. In DNA form, the CDR3 reads TGCGCCAGCAGCTTCAGCGGGGGGCTCACTCAAGAGACCCAGTACTTC. Variable domain in full (rest from reference TRBV5-1 and TRBJ2-5): KAGVTQTPRYLIKTRGQQVTLSCSPISGHRSVSWYQQTPGQGLQFLFEYFSETQRNKGNFPGRFSGRQFSNSRSEMNVSTLELGDSALYLCASSFSGGLTQETQYFGPGTRLLVL.

The V gene is TRBV13, the J gene TRBJ2-5; the D gene could be TRBD1 or TRBD2 (5 bases each). CDR1 is PRHDT and CDR2 is FYEKMQ in the germline V gene (reference sequence). This CDR3 is built from 15 residues. The V and J ends lost 5 bases and 11 bases respectively, with 24 bases between them. The CDR3 coding sequence is TGTGCCAGCAGCCCCAAAGTCCCGATAGAGGGGATGCAGTACTTC. Protein product: CASSPKVPIEGMQYF.

The rearrangement joins TRBV7-2 to TRBJ2-3; D is undetermined. The CDR3 is 13 residues long. The V and J ends lost 6 bases and 1 base respectively, with 8 bases between them. Looked up from germline, CDR1 is SGHTA and CDR2 is FQGNSA. In DNA form, the CDR3 reads TGTGCCAGCAGTTCATTACGCACAGATACGCAGTATTTT. It specifies CASSSLRTDTQYF.

This clonotype appeared a few times. The CDR3, as DNA: TGTGCCAGCAAACCCGGGGCCACTGAAGCTTTCTTT. As protein: CASKPGATEAFF. V and J are TRBV11-2 and TRBJ1-1, with D perhaps matching TRBD1 (5 bases). The CDR3 has 12 residues. CDR1 and CDR2 (germline): SGHAT, FQNNGV. The V end was cut by 7 bases, the J end by 4 bases, with 10 bases between.

A remark on this clonotype: The CDR3 carries no conserved terminal phenylalanine or tryptophan, so it likely arises from a read error. The V call is TRBV28, the J call TRBJ2-5; unclear D gene. The DNA matches TRBJ2-7 better at its end, which makes the J call doubtful. Germline V gene lookup returns CDR1 MDHEN and CDR2 SYDVKM. CDR3 size: 12 residues. The CDR3 is CASSPTIYEQYL. CDR3 bases: TGTGCCAGCAGCCCTACTATCTACGAGCAGTACCTC.

The rearrangement joins TRBV12-3 or TRBV12-4 to TRBJ1-2; D might be TRBD1 (6 bases). Trimming removed 8 bases from V and 4 bases from J, with 11 bases in between. This CDR3 is 12 amino acids long. In nucleotides, the CDR3 is TGTGCCAGCCTGACAGGACTCTATGGCTACACCTTC. Translated, it gives CASLTGLYGYTF.

In its sample, this clonotype was seen a few times. V and J are TRBV25-1 and TRBJ1-2; D is perhaps TRBD1 (5 bases). Trimming shortened V by 3 bases and J by 3 bases, and 8 bases separated the two germline ends. This CDR3 spans 13 amino acids. Germline V gene sequence: CDR1 MGHDK, CDR2 SYGVNS. In DNA, the CDR3 is TGTGCCAGCAGTGAGAAGACAGACTATGGCTACACCTTC. It translates to CASSEKTDYGYTF.

This clonotype was seen only a few times. The J gene is TRBJ2-5, the V gene TRBV7-9, with 7 bases aligning to TRBD1. Germline CDR1 and CDR2: SEHNR and FQNEAQ (reference sequence). V lost 5 bases and J lost 2; bases outside the gene matches: 8. CDR3 length equals 15 residues. CDR3 sequence reads: CASSAPDRVQETQYF. As DNA, the CDR3 is TGTGCCAGCAGCGCCCCCGACAGGGTTCAAGAGACCCAGTACTTC.

The chain couples TRBV5-1 to TRBJ1-6; unclear D gene. The CDR3 consists of 13 residues. Per germline, CDR1 SGHRS and CDR2 YFSETQ. The V and J ends lost 0 bases and 8 bases respectively, with 6 bases between them. The CDR3 region has the DNA TGCGCCAGCAGCTTGGTCCAGGATTCACCCCTCCACTTT. Amino acids: CASSLVQDSPLHF.

This rearrangement joins TRBV28 to TRBJ2-5, with a tentative D call TRBD2 (5 bases). The CDR3 contains 16 residues. V lost 3 bases to trimming and J lost 2 bases, with 16 bases between them. Germline V CDR1 and CDR2: MDHEN, SYDVKM. The CDR3 here is CASSFPGREIQETQYF. In nucleotides, the CDR3 is TGTGCCAGCAGTTTCCCAGGACGGGAAATACAAGAGACCCAGTACTTC.

This chain connects TRBV19 to TRBJ2-1; TRBD2 matches 10 bases. Germline V gives CDR1 LNHDA, CDR2 SQIVND (reference sequence). After removal of 3 bases from V and 10 bases from J, the junction contained 21 bases not matched to a gene. There are 19 residues in the CDR3. CDR3 bases: TGTGCCAGTAGTATGATCCTAGCGGGGGCCGCTTGGGGCTTTAGGGAGCAGTTCTTC. It encodes CASSMILAGAAWGFREQFF.

This clonotype has only a few counts. One end of the junction varies from germline; a read error may be responsible. The chain employs TRBV28 and TRBJ2-1; no definite D call. This CDR3 contains 13 residues. Germline assignment: CDR1 MDHEN and CDR2 SYDVKM. The CDR3 protein is CTSSSHTHQEQFF. The CDR3 DNA reads as TGTACCAGCAGTTCCCACACACACCAAGAGCAGTTCTTC.

This clonotype has a handful of counts. J is TRBJ1-4 and V is TRBV10-3, with D possibly being TRBD1 (6 bases). The CDR3 is 14 residues long. V lost 3 bases and J 5 bases, leaving 10 bases between the germline ends. The germline V gene has CDR1 ENHRY and CDR2 SYGVKD. DNA for the CDR3: TGTGCCATCAGTGAAGGGACACGGAATGAAAAACTGTTTTTT. It codes for CAISEGTRNEKLFF.

The chain joins TRBV30 to TRBJ1-1; 7 nucleotides align to TRBD1. Germline V gene sequence: CDR1 GTSNPN, CDR2 SVGIG (reference sequence). With V trimmed by 0 bases and J by 11 bases, 12 bases remained unmatched. The CDR3 is 14 amino acids. The CDR3 nucleotides read TGTGCCTGGAGTGTACGGGGGACAGCGGTATTTGCTTTCTTT. It specifies CAWSVRGTAVFAFF. Drawing the rest from reference TRBV30 and TRBJ1-1, the complete variable domain is SQTIHQWPATLVQPVGSPLSLECTVEGTSNPNLYWYRQAAGRGLQLLFYSVGIGQISSEVPQNLSASRPQDRQFILSSKKLLLSDSGFYLCAWSVRGTAVFAFFGQGTRLTVV.